A selection of T cell receptor beta chains follows, all from one sample in a study of blood T cell repertoires in COVID-19. The data were produced by immunoSEQ multiplex PCR, yet TCRdb's version contains in-frame clones alone and is incomplete. The data contain 65,000 to 80,000 clones, roughly 90% of them singletons. Sequenced: peripheral blood. These receptors were taken from a human donor in a cohort sampled during active COVID-19. Each CDR3 is given without its conserved first and last residue. Expanded clones get a size class; other rows say once, few or many, or leave the size out.

cdr3_aa: ASSPRQGSYEQY
v_call: TRBV28
cdr3_length: 12
clone_size: .
j_call: TRBJ2-7

cdr3_aa: ASSQETGTGGEKLF
v_call: TRBV4-2
cdr3_length: 14
clone_size: .
j_call: TRBJ1-4

cdr3_aa: ASSLTWGDEQY
v_call: TRBV7-3
cdr3_length: 11
clone_size: .
j_call: TRBJ2-7

cdr3_aa: ASSPAGSTDTQY
v_call: TRBV7-9
cdr3_length: 12
clone_size: once
j_call: TRBJ2-3

cdr3_aa: ARQGASYEQY
v_call: TRBV2
cdr3_length: 10
clone_size: .
j_call: TRBJ2-7

cdr3_aa: ASSIRLAGDINEQF
v_call: TRBV7-3
cdr3_length: 14
clone_size: once
j_call: TRBJ2-1

cdr3_aa: ASSQDSLGQGPYEQY
v_call: TRBV4-1
cdr3_length: 15
clone_size: .
j_call: TRBJ2-7

cdr3_aa: AISERGGNTEAF
v_call: TRBV10-3
cdr3_length: 12
clone_size: .
j_call: TRBJ1-1

cdr3_aa: ASSQTGRTEAF
v_call: TRBV3-1/TRBV3-2
cdr3_length: 11
clone_size: .
j_call: TRBJ1-1

cdr3_aa: ASSRDRGSYNEQF
v_call: TRBV6-2/TRBV6-3
cdr3_length: 13
clone_size: .
j_call: TRBJ2-1

cdr3_aa: ASSKVGDRERTNYGYT
v_call: TRBV21-1
cdr3_length: 16
clone_size: .
j_call: TRBJ1-2

cdr3_aa: ASSQDSAYNEQF
v_call: TRBV4-1
cdr3_length: 12
clone_size: .
j_call: TRBJ2-1

cdr3_aa: ASSHTSGAEYEQY
v_call: TRBV6-5
cdr3_length: 13
clone_size: .
j_call: TRBJ2-7

cdr3_aa: ASSLGQGSRPDEQY
v_call: TRBV27
cdr3_length: 14
clone_size: .
j_call: TRBJ2-7